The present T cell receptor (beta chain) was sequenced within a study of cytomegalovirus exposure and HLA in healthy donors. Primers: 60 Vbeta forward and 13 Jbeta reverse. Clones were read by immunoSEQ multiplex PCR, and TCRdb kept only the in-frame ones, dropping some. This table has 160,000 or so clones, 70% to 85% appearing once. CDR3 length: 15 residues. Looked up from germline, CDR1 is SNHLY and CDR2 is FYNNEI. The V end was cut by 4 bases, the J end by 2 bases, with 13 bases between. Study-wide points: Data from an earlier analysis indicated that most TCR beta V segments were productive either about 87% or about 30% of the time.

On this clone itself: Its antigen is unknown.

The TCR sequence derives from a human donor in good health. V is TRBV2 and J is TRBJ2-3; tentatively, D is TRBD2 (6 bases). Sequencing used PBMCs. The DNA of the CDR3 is TGTGCCAGCAGTGGAAGCGGAGGGATCACAGATACGCAGTATTTT. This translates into CASSGSGGITDTQYF.